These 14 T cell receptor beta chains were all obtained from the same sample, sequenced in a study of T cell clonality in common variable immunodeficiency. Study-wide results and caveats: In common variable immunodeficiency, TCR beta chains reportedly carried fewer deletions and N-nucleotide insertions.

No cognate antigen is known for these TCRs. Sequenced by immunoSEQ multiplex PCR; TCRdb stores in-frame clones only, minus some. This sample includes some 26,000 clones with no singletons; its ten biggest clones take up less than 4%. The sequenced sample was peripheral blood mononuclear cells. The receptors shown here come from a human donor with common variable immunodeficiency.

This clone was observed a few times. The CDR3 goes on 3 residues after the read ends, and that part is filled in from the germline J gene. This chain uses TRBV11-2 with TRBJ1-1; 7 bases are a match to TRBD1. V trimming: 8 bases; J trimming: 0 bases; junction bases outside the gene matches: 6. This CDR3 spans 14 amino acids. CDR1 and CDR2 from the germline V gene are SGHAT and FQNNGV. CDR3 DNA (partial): TGTGCCAGCCTCGAGACAGGGATGAACACTGAA. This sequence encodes CASLETGMNTE. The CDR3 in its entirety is CASLETGMNTEAFF. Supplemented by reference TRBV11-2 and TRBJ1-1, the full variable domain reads EAGVAQSPRYKIIEKRQSVAFWCNPISGHATLYWYQQILGQGPKLLIQFQNNGVVDDSQLPKDRFSAERLKGVDSTLKIQPAKLEDSAVYLCASLETGMNTEAFFGQGTRLTVV.

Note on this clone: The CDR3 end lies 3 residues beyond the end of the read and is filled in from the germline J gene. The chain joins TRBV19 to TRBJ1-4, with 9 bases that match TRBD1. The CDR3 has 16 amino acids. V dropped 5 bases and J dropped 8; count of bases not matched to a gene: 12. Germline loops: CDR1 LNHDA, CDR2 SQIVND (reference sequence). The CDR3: CASSARTGQGPEKLFF. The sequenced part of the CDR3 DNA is TGTGCCAGTAGTGCCCGAACGGGACAGGGACCCGAAAAA.

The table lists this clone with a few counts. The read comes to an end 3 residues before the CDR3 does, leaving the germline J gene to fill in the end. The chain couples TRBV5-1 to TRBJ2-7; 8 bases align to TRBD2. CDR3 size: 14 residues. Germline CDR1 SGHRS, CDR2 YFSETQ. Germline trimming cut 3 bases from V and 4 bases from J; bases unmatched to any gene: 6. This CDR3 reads CASSSSGTSYEQYF. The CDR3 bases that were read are TGCGCCAGCAGCTCCTCCGGGACTAGTTACGAG.

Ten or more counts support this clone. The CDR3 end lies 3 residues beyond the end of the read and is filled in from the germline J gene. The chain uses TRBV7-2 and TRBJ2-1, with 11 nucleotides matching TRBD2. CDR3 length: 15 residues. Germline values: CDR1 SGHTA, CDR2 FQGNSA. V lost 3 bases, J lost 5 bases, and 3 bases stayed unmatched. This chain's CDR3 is CASSLTSGTHNEQFF. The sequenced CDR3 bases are TGTGCCAGCAGCTTGACTAGCGGGACTCACAATGAG.

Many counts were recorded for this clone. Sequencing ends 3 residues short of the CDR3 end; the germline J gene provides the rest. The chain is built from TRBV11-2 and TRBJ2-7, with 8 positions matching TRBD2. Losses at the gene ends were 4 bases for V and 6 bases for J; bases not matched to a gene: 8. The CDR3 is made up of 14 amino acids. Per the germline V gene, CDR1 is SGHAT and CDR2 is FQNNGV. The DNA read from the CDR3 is TGTGCCAGCAGCTCGAGCGGGAGTCGGTCCGAG. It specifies CASSSSGSRSE. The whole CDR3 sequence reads CASSSSGSRSEQYF.

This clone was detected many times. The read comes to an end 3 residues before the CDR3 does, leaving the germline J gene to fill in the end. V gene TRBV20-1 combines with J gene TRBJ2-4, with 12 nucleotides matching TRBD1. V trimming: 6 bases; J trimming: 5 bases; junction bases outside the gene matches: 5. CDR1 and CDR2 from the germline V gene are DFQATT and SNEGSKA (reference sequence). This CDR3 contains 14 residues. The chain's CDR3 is CSATGQGAQNIQYF. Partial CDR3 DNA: TGCAGTGCCACGGGACAGGGGGCCCAAAACATT.

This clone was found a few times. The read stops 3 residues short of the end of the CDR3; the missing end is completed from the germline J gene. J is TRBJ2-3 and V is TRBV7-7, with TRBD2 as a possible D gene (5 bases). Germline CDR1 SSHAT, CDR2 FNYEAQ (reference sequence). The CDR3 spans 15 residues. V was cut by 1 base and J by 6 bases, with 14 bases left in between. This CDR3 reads CASSLGLAPLDTQYF. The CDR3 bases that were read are TGTGCCAGCAGCTTAGGGCTAGCTCCATTGGATACG.

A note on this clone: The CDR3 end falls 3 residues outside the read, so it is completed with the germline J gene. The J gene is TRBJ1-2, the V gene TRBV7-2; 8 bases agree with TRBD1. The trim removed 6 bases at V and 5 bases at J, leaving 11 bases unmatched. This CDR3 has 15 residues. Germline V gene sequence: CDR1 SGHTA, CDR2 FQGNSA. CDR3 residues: CASSFLPGTGYGYTF. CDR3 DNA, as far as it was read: TGTGCCAGCAGTTTTCTCCCCGGGACAGGTTATGGC.

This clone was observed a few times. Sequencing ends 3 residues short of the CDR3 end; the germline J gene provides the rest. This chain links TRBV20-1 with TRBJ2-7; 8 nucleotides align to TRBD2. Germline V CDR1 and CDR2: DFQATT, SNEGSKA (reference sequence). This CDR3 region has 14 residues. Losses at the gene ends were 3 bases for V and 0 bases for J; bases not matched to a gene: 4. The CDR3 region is CSARESGSSYEQYF. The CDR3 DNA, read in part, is TGCAGTGCTAGGGAGAGCGGGAGCTCCTACGAG.

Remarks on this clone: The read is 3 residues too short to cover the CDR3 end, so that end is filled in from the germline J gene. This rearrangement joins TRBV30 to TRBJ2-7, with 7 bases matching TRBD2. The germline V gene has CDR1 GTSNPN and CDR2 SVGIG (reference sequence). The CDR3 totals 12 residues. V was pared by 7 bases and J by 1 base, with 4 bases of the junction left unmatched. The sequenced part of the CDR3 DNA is TGTGCCTCTAGCGGAACTTCCTACGAG. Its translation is CASSGTSYE. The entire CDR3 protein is CASSGTSYEQYF. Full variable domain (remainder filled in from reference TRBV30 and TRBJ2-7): SQTIHQWPATLVQPVGSPLSLECTVEGTSNPNLYWYRQAAGRGLQLLFYSVGIGQISSEVPQNLSASRPQDRQFILSSKKLLLSDSGFYLCASSGTSYEQYFGPGTRLTVT.

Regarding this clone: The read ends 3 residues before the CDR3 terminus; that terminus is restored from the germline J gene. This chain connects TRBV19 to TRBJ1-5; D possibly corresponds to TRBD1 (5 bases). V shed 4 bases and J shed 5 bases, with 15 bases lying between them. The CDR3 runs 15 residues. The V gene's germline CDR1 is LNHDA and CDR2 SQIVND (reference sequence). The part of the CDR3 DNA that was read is TGTGCCAGTAGTACCCCCGGCGGGGGGGATCAGCCC. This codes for CASSTPGGGDQP. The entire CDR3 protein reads CASSTPGGGDQPQHF.

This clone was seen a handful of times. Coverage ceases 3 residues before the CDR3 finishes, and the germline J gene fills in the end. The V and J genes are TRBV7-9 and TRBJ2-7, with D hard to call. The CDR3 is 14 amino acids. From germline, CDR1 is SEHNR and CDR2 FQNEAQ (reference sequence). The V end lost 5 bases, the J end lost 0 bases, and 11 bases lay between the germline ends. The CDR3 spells CASSPDIGSYEQYF. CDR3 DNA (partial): TGTGCCAGCAGCCCCGACATTGGCTCCTACGAG.

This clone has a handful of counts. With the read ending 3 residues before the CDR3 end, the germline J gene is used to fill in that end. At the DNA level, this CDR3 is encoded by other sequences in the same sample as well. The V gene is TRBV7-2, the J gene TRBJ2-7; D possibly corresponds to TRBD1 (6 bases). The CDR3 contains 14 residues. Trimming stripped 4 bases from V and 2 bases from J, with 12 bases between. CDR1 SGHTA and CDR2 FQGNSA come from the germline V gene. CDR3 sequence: CASSSDSRAYEQYF. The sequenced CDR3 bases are TGTGCCAGCAGCTCGGACAGCCGTGCCTACGAG. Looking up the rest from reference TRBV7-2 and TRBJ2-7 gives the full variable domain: GAGVSQSPSNKVTEKGKDVELRCDPISGHTALYWYRQSLGQGLEFLIYFQGNSAPDKSGLPSDRFSAERTGGSVSTLTIQRTQQEDSAVYLCASSSDSRAYEQYFGPGTRLTVT.

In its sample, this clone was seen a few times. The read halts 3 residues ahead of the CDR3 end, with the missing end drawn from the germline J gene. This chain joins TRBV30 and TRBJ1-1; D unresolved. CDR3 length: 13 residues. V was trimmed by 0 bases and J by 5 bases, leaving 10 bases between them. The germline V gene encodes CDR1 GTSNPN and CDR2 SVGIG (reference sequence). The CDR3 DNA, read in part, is TGTGCCTGGAGTGTACAAGGGTGGACTGAA. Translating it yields CAWSVQGWTE. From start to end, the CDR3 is CAWSVQGWTEAFF.